Listed here are 4 T cell receptor beta chains from one sample, sequenced in a study of cytomegalovirus exposure and HLA in healthy donors. Primers for the PCR totalled 60 Vbeta and 13 Jbeta. Assay: immunoSEQ multiplex PCR; the TCRdb copy retains only in-frame clones and omits some. The sample holds around 70,000 clones. Sequencing was performed on PBMCs. Every receptor here comes from a female donor in good health and CMV-seropositive.

The V and J genes are TRBV18 and TRBJ1-1; D is perhaps TRBD1 (5 bases). The CDR3 covers 16 residues. The V gene lost 2 bases and the J gene lost 2 bases, with 15 bases spanning the gap. Germline V gene lookup returns CDR1 KGHSH and CDR2 LQKENI. CDR3 nucleotides: TGTGCCAGCTCACCATATCGCGGACAAGACAACACTGAAGCTTTCTTT. It yields the protein CASSPYRGQDNTEAFF.

This rearrangement joins TRBV11-3 to TRBJ1-4; D is perhaps TRBD1 (5 bases). Germline V gene data show CDR1 as SGHNT and CDR2 as YENEEA. The length of the CDR3 is 13 residues. The ends were cut back, 8 bases at V and 4 bases at J, with 11 bases in the middle. The CDR3 region is CASQLGLNEKLFF. The CDR3 DNA reads as TGTGCCAGCCAGCTGGGGCTTAATGAAAAACTGTTTTTT.

The chain couples TRBV28 to TRBJ2-5, with D unclear. The CDR3 is 12 amino acids. Germline values: CDR1 MDHEN, CDR2 SYDVKM. Trimming removed 2 bases at V and 6 bases at J, with 7 bases between. CDR3 bases: TGTGCCAGCAGTTTACCCAGGCAGACCCAGTACTTC. It encodes CASSLPRQTQYF.

A remark on this clone: The sample has other DNA sequences that encode this CDR3 too. The V gene is TRBV7-9, the J gene TRBJ1-6, with TRBD1 matching over 8 bases. The germline V gene has CDR1 SEHNR and CDR2 FQNEAQ (reference sequence). Unmatched junction bases numbered 8, after V lost 5 bases and J lost 8 bases. This CDR3 is 15 amino acids long. The CDR3 nucleotides are TGTGCCAGCAGCCCCCGACAGGGGATAGATTCACCCCTCCACTTT. It yields the protein CASSPRQGIDSPLHF.